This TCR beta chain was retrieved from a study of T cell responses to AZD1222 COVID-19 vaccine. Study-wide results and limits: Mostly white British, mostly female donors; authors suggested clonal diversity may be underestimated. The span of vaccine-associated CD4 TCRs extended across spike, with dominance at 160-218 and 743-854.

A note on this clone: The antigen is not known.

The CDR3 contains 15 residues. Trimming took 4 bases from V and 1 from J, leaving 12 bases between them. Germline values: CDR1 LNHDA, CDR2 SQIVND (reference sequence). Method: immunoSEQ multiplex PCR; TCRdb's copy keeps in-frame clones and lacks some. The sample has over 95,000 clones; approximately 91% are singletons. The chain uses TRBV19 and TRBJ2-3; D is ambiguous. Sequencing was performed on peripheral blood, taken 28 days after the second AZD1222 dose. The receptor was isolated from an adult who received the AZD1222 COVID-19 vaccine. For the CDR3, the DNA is TGTGCCAGTAGTAGTAGTAACGGAGGCACAGATACGCAGTATTTT. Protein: CASSSSNGGTDTQYF.